Below, one TCR beta chain is given with its context. Antigen specificity is unknown. Positive magnetic bead selection was used to isolate CD4+ and CD8+ cells; purity was checked by flow cytometry. The data originate from a study of somatic mutations in cytotoxic T cells in rheumatoid arthritis. General observations from the study: For about an eighth of the roughly 60 patients, a single CD8+ clone accounted for more than 20% of CD8+ cells.

This CDR3 contains 13 residues. V dropped 2 bases and J dropped 6 bases, with 13 bases sitting between them. From germline, CDR1 is SQVTM and CDR2 ANQGSEA. The assay was immunoSEQ multiplex PCR, and TCRdb's table has in-frame clones only and misses some. The sample records some 35,000 clones, 84% being singletons. The sample comprised CD8+ T cells sorted from blood. The TCR was taken from a middle-aged man in good health. The gene calls are TRBV29-1 and TRBJ1-2; TRBD1 is a possible D gene (5 bases). CDR3 loop: CSVETPGFHGYTF. DNA of the CDR3: TGCAGCGTTGAAACTCCAGGGTTCCATGGCTACACCTTC.